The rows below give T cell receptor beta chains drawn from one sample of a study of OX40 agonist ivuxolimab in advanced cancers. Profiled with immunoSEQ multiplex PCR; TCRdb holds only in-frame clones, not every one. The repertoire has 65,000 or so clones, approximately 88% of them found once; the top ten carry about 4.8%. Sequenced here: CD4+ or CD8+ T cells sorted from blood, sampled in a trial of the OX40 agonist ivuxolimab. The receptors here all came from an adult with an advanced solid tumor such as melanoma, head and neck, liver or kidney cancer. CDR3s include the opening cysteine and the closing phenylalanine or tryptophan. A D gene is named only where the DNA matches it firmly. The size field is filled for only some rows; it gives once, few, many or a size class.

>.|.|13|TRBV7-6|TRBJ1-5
CASSLNENQPQHF
TGTGCCAGCAGCTTAAACGAAAATCAGCCCCAGCATTTT
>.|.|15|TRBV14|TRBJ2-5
CASSDGRQYQETQYF
TGTGCCAGCAGTGACGGGCGACAGTACCAAGAGACCCAGTACTTC
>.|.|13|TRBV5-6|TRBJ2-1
CASSPPGGNEQFF
TGTGCCAGCAGCCCCCCCGGGGGCAATGAGCAGTTCTTC
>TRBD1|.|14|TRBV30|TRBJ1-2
CAWTLQGVNYGYTF
TGTGCCTGGACCCTACAGGGGGTTAACTATGGCTACACCTTC
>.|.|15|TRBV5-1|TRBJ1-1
CASSLEQPMNTEAFF
TGCGCCAGCAGCTTGGAGCAGCCCATGAACACTGAAGCTTTCTTT
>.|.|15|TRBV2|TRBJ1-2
CASRRGPLGGGGYTF
TGTGCCAGCAGACGCGGGCCTTTAGGGGGTGGTGGCTACACCTTC
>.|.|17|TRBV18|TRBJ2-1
CASSPDPWGGLYNEQFF
TGTGCCAGCTCACCAGACCCATGGGGAGGCCTATACAATGAGCAGTTCTTC
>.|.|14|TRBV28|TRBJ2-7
CASSLQGGGREQYF
TGTGCCAGCAGCCTACAGGGGGGAGGGCGCGAGCAGTACTTC
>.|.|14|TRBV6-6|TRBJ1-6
CASSSRVANSPLHF
TGTGCCAGCAGTTCCCGGGTCGCGAATTCACCCCTCCACTTT
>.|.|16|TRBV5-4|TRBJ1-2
CASSLGQGPSLRGYTF
TGTGCCAGCAGCTTGGGTCAGGGGCCATCCCTTCGGGGCTACACCTTC
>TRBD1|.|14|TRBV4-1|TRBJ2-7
CASSQSTGDHEQYF
TGCGCCAGCAGCCAGTCAACAGGGGACCACGAGCAGTACTTC
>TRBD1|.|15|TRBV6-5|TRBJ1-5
CASSYGGQGNQPQHF
TGTGCCAGCAGTTACGGTGGACAGGGGAATCAGCCCCAGCATTTT
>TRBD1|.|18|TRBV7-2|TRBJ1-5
CASSLNLGDRGGNQPQHF
TGTGCCAGCAGCCTGAATTTGGGGGACAGGGGCGGCAATCAGCCCCAGCATTTT
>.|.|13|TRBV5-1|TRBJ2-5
CASSLARQETQYF
TGCGCCAGCAGCTTGGCTCGCCAAGAGACCCAGTACTTC
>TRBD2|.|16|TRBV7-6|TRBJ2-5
CASSLGLAGGQETQYF
TGTGCCAGCAGCTTAGGACTAGCGGGGGGGCAAGAGACCCAGTACTTC
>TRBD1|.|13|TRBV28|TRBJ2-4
CASRPSQGNIQYF
TGTGCCAGCAGACCATCACAGGGGAACATTCAGTACTTC
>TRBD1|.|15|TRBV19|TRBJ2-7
CASSMRGRVTYEQYF
TGTGCCAGTAGTATGAGGGGGCGCGTGACCTACGAGCAGTACTTC
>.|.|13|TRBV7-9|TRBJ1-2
CASSRQSNYGYTF
TGTGCCAGCAGCAGACAGTCTAACTATGGCTACACCTTC
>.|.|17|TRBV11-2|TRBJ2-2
CASSLDSGRLNTGELFF
TGTGCCAGCAGCTTAGATAGCGGACGGCTGAACACCGGGGAGCTGTTTTTT
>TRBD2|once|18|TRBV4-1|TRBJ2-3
CASSQGGLAGLGTDTQYF
TGCGCCAGCAGCCAAGGCGGACTAGCGGGGTTGGGAACAGATACGCAGTATTTT
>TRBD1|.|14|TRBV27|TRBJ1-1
CASSRGQGNTEAFF
TGTGCCAGCAGCAGGGGACAGGGGAACACTGAAGCTTTCTTT
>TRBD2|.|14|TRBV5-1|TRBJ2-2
CASSWGLFTGELFF
TGCGCCAGCAGCTGGGGACTATTCACCGGGGAGCTGTTTTTT
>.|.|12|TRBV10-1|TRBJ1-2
CASSGSDYGYTF
TGCGCCAGCAGTGGGTCAGACTATGGCTACACCTTC
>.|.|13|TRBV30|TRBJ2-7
CAWNRGGTYEQYF
TGTGCCTGGAATCGGGGTGGAACCTACGAGCAGTACTTC
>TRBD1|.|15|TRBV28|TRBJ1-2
CASRAPGGTNYGYTF
TGTGCCAGCAGGGCGCCAGGGGGGACGAACTATGGCTACACCTTC
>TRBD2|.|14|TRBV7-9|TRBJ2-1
CASSTSGSYNEQFF
TGTGCCAGCAGCACTAGCGGGAGCTACAATGAGCAGTTCTTC
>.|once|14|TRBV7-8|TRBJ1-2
CASSLALTDYGYTF
TGTGCCAGCAGCTTAGCGCTGACAGACTATGGCTACACCTTC
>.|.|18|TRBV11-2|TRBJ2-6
CASSLGLGHNSGANVLTF
TGTGCCAGCAGCTTGGGCTTAGGACACAACTCTGGGGCCAACGTCCTGACTTTC
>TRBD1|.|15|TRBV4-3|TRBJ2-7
CASSQDAGTGSRQYF
TGCGCCAGCAGCCAAGATGCGGGGACAGGCAGTAGGCAGTACTTC
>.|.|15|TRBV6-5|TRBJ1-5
CASSLSGIGNQPQHF
TGTGCCAGCAGCCTATCCGGGATAGGCAATCAGCCCCAGCATTTT
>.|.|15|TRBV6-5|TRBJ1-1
CASSKPQRANTEAFF
TGTGCCAGCAGTAAACCCCAAAGGGCGAACACTGAAGCTTTCTTT
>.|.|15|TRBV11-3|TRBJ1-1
CASSPQGRGNTEAFF
TGTGCCAGCAGCCCTCAAGGCAGGGGGAACACTGAAGCTTTCTTT
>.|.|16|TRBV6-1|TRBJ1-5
CASSGGLGNFNQPQHF
TGTGCCAGCAGTGGGGGGTTGGGGAATTTCAATCAGCCCCAGCATTTT
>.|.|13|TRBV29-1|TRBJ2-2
CSVDIGATGELFF
TGCAGCGTTGACATAGGTGCCACCGGGGAGCTGTTTTTT
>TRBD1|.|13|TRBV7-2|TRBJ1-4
CASSRGGVEKLFF
TGTGCCAGCAGCCGAGGGGGCGTTGAAAAACTGTTTTTT
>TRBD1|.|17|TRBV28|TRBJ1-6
CASTGGGQGARNSPLHF
TGTGCCAGCACCGGGGGAGGACAGGGGGCAAGGAATTCACCCCTCCACTTT
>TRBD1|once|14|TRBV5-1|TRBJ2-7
CASSLQGASYEQYF
TGCGCCAGCAGCCTACAGGGGGCTTCCTACGAGCAGTACTTC
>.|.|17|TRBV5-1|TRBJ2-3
CASSWVSLQDYTDTQYF
TGCGCCAGCAGCTGGGTTTCCCTCCAGGACTACACAGATACGCAGTATTTT
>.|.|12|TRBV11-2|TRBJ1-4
CASSLAGEKLFF
TGTGCCAGCAGCTTAGCGGGCGAAAAACTGTTTTTT
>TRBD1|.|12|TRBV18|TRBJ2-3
CASSRDRDAQYF
TGTGCCAGCTCGAGGGACAGGGATGCGCAGTATTTT
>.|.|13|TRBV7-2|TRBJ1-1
CASSFQGGTEAFF
TGTGCCAGCAGCTTTCAAGGGGGCACTGAAGCTTTCTTT
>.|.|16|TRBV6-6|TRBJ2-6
CASSSPLLSGANVLTF
TGTGCCAGCAGTTCCCCCCTCCTTTCTGGGGCCAACGTCCTGACTTTC
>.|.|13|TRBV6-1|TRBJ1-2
CASTFTDNYGYTF
TGTGCCAGCACTTTCACGGATAACTATGGCTACACCTTC
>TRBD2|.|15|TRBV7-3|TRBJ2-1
CASSLTLAGTNEQFF
TGTGCCAGCAGCTTAACTCTAGCGGGTACTAATGAGCAGTTCTTC
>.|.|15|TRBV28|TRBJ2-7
CASSSDGLGGYEQYF
TGTGCCAGCAGTTCGGACGGGTTGGGGGGCTACGAGCAGTACTTC
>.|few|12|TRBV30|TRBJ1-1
CAWSNRDRSAFF
TGTGCCTGGAGTAATAGGGACCGGTCGGCTTTCTTT
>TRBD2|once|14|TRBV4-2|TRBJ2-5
CASSQDPAGETQYF
TGTGCCAGCAGCCAAGATCCAGCGGGGGAGACCCAGTACTTC
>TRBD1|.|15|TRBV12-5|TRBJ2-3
CASAPGQGSTDTQYF
TGTGCTAGTGCCCCCGGACAGGGGAGCACAGATACGCAGTATTTT
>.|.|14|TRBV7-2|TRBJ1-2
CASSPQWSNYGYTF
TGTGCCAGCAGCCCGCAGTGGTCCAACTATGGCTACACCTTC
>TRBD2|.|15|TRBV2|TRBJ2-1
CASSTGTSGSSEQFF
TGTGCCAGCAGTACAGGGACTAGCGGATCCTCCGAGCAGTTCTTC
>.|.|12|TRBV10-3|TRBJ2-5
CATSATQETQYF
TGTGCCACCTCGGCCACCCAAGAGACCCAGTACTTC
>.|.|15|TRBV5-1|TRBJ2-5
CASSVKGASEETQYF
TGCGCCAGCAGCGTAAAAGGGGCTTCGGAAGAGACCCAGTACTTC
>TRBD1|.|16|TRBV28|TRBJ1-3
CASSWGQALPGNTIYF
TGTGCCAGCAGTTGGGGACAGGCCCTACCGGGGAACACCATATATTTT
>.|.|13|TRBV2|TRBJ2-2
CASLTSWTGELFF
TGTGCCAGCTTGACCTCCTGGACCGGGGAGCTGTTTTTT
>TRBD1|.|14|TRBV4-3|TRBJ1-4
CASSQGDRGEKLFF
TGCGCCAGCAGCCAAGGGGACAGGGGGGAAAAACTGTTTTTT
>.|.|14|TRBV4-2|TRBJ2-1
CASSQEKLNNEQFF
TGTGCCAGCAGCCAAGAGAAACTTAACAATGAGCAGTTCTTC
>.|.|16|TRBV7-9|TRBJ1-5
CASSLNRVGSNQPQHF
TGTGCCAGCAGCTTGAACAGGGTGGGGAGCAATCAGCCCCAGCATTTT
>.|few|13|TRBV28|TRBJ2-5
CASRMGLQETQYF
TGTGCCAGCAGAATGGGATTACAAGAGACCCAGTACTTC
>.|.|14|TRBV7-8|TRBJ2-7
CASSSTGLSYEQYF
TGTGCCAGCAGCTCGACAGGCTTGAGTTACGAGCAGTACTTC
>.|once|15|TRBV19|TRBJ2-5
CASSIQYVNQETQYF
TGTGCCAGTAGTATACAGTATGTAAACCAAGAGACCCAGTACTTC